This TCR beta chain is from a study of regulatory T cells in long-lasting Graves disease. Time point noted: newly diagnosed GD, antithyroid drugs for less than 3 months. RNA isolated from PBMCs was used to make the TCR library. With 5 bases clipped from V and 4 bases from J, the junction kept 10 bases outside the gene matches. Germline lookup yields CDR1 LNHNV and CDR2 YYDKDF (reference sequence). The CDR3 has 15 amino acids. This clonotype was counted many times. iRepertoire HTBI primers and Arm-PCR of CDR3 regions built TCR beta libraries. TCRdb re-called the multiplex PCR reads through MiXCR, storing one row per CDR3 protein. Among a few hundred thousand distinct CDR3 sequences listed, 16% were seen once. These same data were also listed under a study on T cells in Graves' hyperthyroidism and ophthalmopathy. This second report adds: If no ophthalmopathy progression occurred within 18 months, Graves' hyperthyroidism was stable.

The sequencing here drew on peripheral blood mononuclear cells (PBMCs), taken at new diagnosis, from a patient treated with antithyroid drugs. The chain recombines TRBV15 with TRBJ2-7; TRBD2 aligns across 8 bases. This receptor was obtained from a woman between 18 and 30 years old with Graves disease. The CDR3 is CATSPRASGSYEQYF. The CDR3, as DNA: TGTGCCACCAGCCCTAGGGCTAGCGGGTCTTACGAGCAGTACTTC.